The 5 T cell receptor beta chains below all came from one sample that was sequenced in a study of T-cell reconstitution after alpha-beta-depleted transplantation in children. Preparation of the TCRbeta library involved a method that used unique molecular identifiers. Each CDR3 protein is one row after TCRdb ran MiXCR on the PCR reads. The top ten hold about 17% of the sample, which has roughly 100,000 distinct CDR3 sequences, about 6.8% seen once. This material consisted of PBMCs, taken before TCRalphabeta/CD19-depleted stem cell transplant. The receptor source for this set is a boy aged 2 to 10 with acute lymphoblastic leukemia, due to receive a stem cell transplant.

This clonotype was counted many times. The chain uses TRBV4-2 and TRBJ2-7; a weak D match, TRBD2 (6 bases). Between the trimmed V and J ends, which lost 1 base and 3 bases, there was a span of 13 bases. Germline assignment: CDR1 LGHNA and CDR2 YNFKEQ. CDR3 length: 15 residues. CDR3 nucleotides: TGTGCCAGCAGCCAAGCGGGACTGAAGCACTACGAGCAGTACTTC. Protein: CASSQAGLKHYEQYF.

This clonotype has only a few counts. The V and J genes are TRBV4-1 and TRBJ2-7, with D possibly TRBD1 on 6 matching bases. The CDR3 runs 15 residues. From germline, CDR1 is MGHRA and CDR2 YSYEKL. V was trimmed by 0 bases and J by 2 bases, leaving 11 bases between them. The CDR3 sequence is CASSQEFRGPYEQYF. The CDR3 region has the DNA TGCGCCAGCAGCCAAGAGTTCAGGGGCCCCTACGAGCAGTACTTC.

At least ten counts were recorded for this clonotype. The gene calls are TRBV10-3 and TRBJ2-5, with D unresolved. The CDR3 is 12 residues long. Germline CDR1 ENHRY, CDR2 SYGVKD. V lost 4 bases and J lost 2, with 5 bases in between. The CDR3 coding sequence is TGTGCCATCAGTGGCCAACAAGAGACCCAGTACTTC. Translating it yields CAISGQQETQYF.

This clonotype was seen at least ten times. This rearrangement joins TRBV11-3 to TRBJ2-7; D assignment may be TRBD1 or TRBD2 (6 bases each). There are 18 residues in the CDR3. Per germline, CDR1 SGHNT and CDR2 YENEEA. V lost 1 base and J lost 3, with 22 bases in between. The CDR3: CASSLVRRRGGFLYEQYF. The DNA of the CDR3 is TGTGCCAGCAGCTTAGTACGCAGACGAGGGGGGTTTCTCTACGAGCAGTACTTC.

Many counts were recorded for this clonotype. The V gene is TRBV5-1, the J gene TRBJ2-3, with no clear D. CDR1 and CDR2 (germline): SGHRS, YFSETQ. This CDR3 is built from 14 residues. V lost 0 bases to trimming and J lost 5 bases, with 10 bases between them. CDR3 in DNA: TGCGCCAGCAGCTTGGACTCCCGAGAAGATACGCAGTATTTT. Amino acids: CASSLDSREDTQYF.